Below, 2 T cell receptor beta chains from the same sample are listed, as sequenced in a study of T cells in Graves' hyperthyroidism and ophthalmopathy. RNA transcripts served as the template for amplifying TCR beta CDR3 regions. Primed by the HTBI set, a first-round RT-PCR was run on the TCR CDR3. TCRdb reprocessed the multiplex PCR reads via MiXCR and lists one record per CDR3 protein. The sample yields 600,000 to 650,000 distinct CDR3 sequences, less than 25% seen once. The sequenced sample consisted of blood. The receptors here all came from a man aged 30-40 years with Graves' ophthalmopathy.

The sample holds many counts of this clonotype. The chain couples TRBV2 to TRBJ2-1; D ambiguous. Trimming removed 8 bases from V and 9 bases from J, with 11 bases in between. The CDR3 has 11 amino acids. The V gene's germline CDR1 is SNHLY and CDR2 FYNNEI. The CDR3 here is CASHQVSEQFF. The DNA of the CDR3 is TGTGCCAGCCATCAGGTGTCTGAGCAGTTCTTC.

At least ten counts were recorded for this clonotype. This rearrangement joins TRBV27 to TRBJ1-2, with TRBD1 identical over 9 bases. The ends lost 4 bases at V and 1 base at J; junction bases unmatched: 1. The germline gives CDR1 MNHEY, CDR2 SMNVEV (reference sequence). CDR3 length: 14 residues. CDR3 residues: CASSSTGGNYGYTF. The CDR3 DNA is TGTGCCAGCAGTTCGACAGGGGGTAACTATGGCTACACCTTC.